The 7 T cell receptor beta chains presented below share a single source sample, sequenced in a study of T cell responses to AZD1222 COVID-19 vaccine. Generated by immunoSEQ multiplex PCR, the TCRdb table keeps only in-frame clones and is missing some. The sample consists of around 120,000 clones, roughly nine tenths of them appearing once. The sequenced sample was peripheral blood, obtained on day 0 of AZD1222 vaccination. All receptors come from an adult in good health.

The rearrangement uses TRBV5-1 and TRBJ1-4; 10 bases align to TRBD1. With V trimmed by 3 bases and J by 6 bases, 2 bases remained unmatched. This CDR3 region has 14 residues. From germline, CDR1 is SGHRS and CDR2 YFSETQ. In DNA, the CDR3 is TGCGCCAGCAGCTCCGGGACAGGGGATGAAAAACTGTTTTTT. It specifies CASSSGTGDEKLFF.

CDR3: CAWRDRSPQRGEQYF. The CDR3 bases are TGTGCCTGGAGGGACAGGTCCCCTCAACGGGGTGAGCAGTACTTC. The V call is TRBV30, the J call TRBJ2-7, with 7 nucleotides matching TRBD1. CDR3 length equals 15 residues. The germline gives CDR1 GTSNPN, CDR2 SVGIG (reference sequence). After removal of 3 bases from V and 7 bases from J, the junction contained 15 bases not matched to a gene. Filled out from reference TRBV30 and TRBJ2-7, the complete variable domain reads SQTIHQWPATLVQPVGSPLSLECTVEGTSNPNLYWYRQAAGRGLQLLFYSVGIGQISSEVPQNLSASRPQDRQFILSSKKLLLSDSGFYLCAWRDRSPQRGEQYFGPGTRLTVT.

The V call is TRBV20-1, the J call TRBJ1-2; no clear D gene. The germline gives CDR1 DFQATT, CDR2 SNEGSKA (reference sequence). The V end lost 3 bases, the J end lost 3 bases, and 11 bases lay between the germline ends. This CDR3 has 13 residues. CDR3 sequence reads: CSASSPFHYGYTF. The CDR3 DNA sequence: TGCAGTGCTAGTTCGCCTTTTCACTATGGCTACACCTTC.

In its sample, this clone ranks as medium-sized. The J gene is TRBJ1-2, the V gene TRBV30; D unresolved. Trimming removed 0 bases at V and 8 bases at J, with 10 bases between. Germline V gene sequence: CDR1 GTSNPN, CDR2 SVGIG (reference sequence). The CDR3 extends over 12 amino acids. The CDR3 DNA reads as TGTGCCTGGAGTGTAGCGTCAGAGGGCTACACCTTC. This gives the protein CAWSVASEGYTF.

The V call is TRBV19, the J call TRBJ2-2; possible D gene TRBD2, 5 bases. The length of the CDR3 is 15 residues. V was pared by 11 bases and J by 0 bases, with 16 bases between. The V gene's germline CDR1 is LNHDA and CDR2 SQIVND (reference sequence). CDR3: CASGQDSTNTGELFF. As DNA, the CDR3 is TGTGCCTCTGGGCAGGACTCTACGAACACCGGGGAGCTGTTTTTT.

The gene calls are TRBV25-1 and TRBJ2-2; TRBD1 might be the D (6 bases). The CDR3 sequence is 16 residues long. V was trimmed by 3 bases and J by 4 bases, leaving 15 bases between them. Germline CDR1 MGHDK, CDR2 SYGVNS. CDR3 residues: CASSDLWETGTGELFF. CDR3 sequence (DNA): TGTGCCAGCAGTGACCTATGGGAGACAGGCACCGGGGAGCTGTTTTTT.

The rearrangement joins TRBV25-1 to TRBJ2-7; weak D call: TRBD1 (5 bases). The CDR3 extends over 13 amino acids. The V gene lost 3 bases and the J gene lost 1 base, with 7 bases spanning the gap. Germline V gene lookup returns CDR1 MGHDK and CDR2 SYGVNS. In nucleotides, the CDR3 is TGTGCCAGCAGTGACAGGACATCCTACGAGCAGTACTTC. Translating gives CASSDRTSYEQYF.